This TCR beta chain emerged from a study of cytomegalovirus exposure and HLA in healthy donors. General study findings and limits: Three CMV-associated chains proved CMV antigen-specific in vitro. Rare TCR sequences predominated, though certain public TCRs were found in many donors.

Comments on this clone: The target antigen is unknown.

Primers included in the PCR were 60 Vbeta and 13 Jbeta primers. The repertoire was sequenced with immunoSEQ multiplex PCR; TCRdb's copy has only in-frame clones and lacks some. The sample yields about 170,000 clones, more than 70% seen once. CDR3 length equals 17 residues. The germline CDR1 and CDR2 sequences are SEHNR and FQNEAQ (reference sequence). V dropped 4 bases and J dropped 0; count of bases not matched to a gene: 11. The specimen sequenced was PBMCs. J is TRBJ1-1 and V is TRBV7-9; 7 nucleotides align to TRBD1. This clonotype was sampled from a woman aged 45 to 65 in good health and CMV-seropositive. The DNA of the CDR3 is TGTGCCAGCAGCTCCCGGGTCGGGGACAGATTGAACACTGAAGCTTTCTTT. It yields the protein CASSSRVGDRLNTEAFF.